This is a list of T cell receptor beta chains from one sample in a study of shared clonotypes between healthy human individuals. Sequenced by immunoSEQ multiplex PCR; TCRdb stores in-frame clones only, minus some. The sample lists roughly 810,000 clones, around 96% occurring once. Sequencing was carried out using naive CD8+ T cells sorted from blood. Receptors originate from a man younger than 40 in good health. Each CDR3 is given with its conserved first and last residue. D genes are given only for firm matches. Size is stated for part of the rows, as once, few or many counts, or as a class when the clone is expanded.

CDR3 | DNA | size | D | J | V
CTSRSRVEGRVLASYEQYF | TGCACCAGCCGATCCCGAGTGGAGGGGCGAGTACTAGCTTCCTACGAGCAGTACTTC | . | . | TRBJ2-7 | TRBV1
CASSLVAGTGLGYTF | TGTGCCAGCAGCTTAGTGGCGGGGACAGGGTTGGGCTACACCTTC | . | TRBD1 | TRBJ1-2 | TRBV7-8
CASIGGSNTEAFF | TGTGCCAGCATAGGGGGAAGTAACACTGAAGCTTTCTTT | . | . | TRBJ1-1 | TRBV2
CASMGQAMEQYF | TGTGCCAGCATGGGACAGGCGATGGAGCAGTACTTC | once | TRBD1 | TRBJ2-7 | TRBV11-2
CASSPNGDYEQYF | TGTGCCAGCAGCCCGAACGGGGACTACGAGCAGTACTTC | once | . | TRBJ2-7 | TRBV13
CASSVLRDTGTDTQYF | TGTGCCAGCAGTGTACTCCGGGACACTGGCACAGATACGCAGTATTTT | . | . | TRBJ2-3 | TRBV6-1
CASSVVAGVRSGTDTQYF | TGTGCCAGCAGCGTAGTAGCGGGAGTACGGTCTGGGACAGATACGCAGTATTTT | . | TRBD2 | TRBJ2-3 | TRBV9
CASSEDTQYF | TGTGCCAGCTCCGAGGATACGCAGTATTTT | . | . | TRBJ2-3 | TRBV18
CASSPGTGPYQETQYF | TGTGCCAGTAGTCCAGGGACAGGACCATACCAAGAGACCCAGTACTTC | . | TRBD1 | TRBJ2-5 | TRBV19
CASSLRTAGDLNGYTF | TGTGCCAGCAGCTTACGGACCGCAGGGGATCTTAATGGCTACACCTTC | . | . | TRBJ1-2 | TRBV13
CASSSSTSGSYTGELFF | TGTGCCAGCAGTTCCTCGACTAGCGGGAGTTACACCGGGGAGCTGTTTTTT | . | TRBD2 | TRBJ2-2 | TRBV28
CASSGTSSYEQYF | TGTGCCAGCTCCGGGACATCGTCCTACGAGCAGTACTTC | . | . | TRBJ2-7 | TRBV6-1
CASSSALSENPETQYF | TGTGCCAGCAGCTCCGCCCTCTCGGAGAATCCAGAGACCCAGTACTTC | . | . | TRBJ2-5 | TRBV11-2
CSVEEWTGAGANVLTF | TGCAGCGTTGAAGAGTGGACGGGGGCTGGGGCCAACGTCCTGACTTTC | . | . | TRBJ2-6 | TRBV29-1
CSAQRGHSSYNEQFF | TGCAGCGCCCAGAGGGGACATAGCTCCTACAATGAGCAGTTCTTC | . | . | TRBJ2-1 | TRBV29-1
CASSEIVSRGWNTEAFF | TGTGCCAGCAGTGAAATAGTGTCGAGAGGTTGGAACACTGAAGCTTTCTTT | once | . | TRBJ1-1 | TRBV6-1
CSFEDGANTEAFF | TGCAGCTTTGAAGACGGAGCGAACACTGAAGCTTTCTTT | . | . | TRBJ1-1 | TRBV29-1
CATSRELADHYEQYF | TGTGCCACCAGCAGAGAACTAGCGGATCATTACGAGCAGTACTTC | . | TRBD2 | TRBJ2-7 | TRBV15
CASSLEGQGISYEQYF | TGTGCCAGCAGCTTAGAGGGACAGGGAATTTCCTACGAGCAGTACTTC | . | TRBD1 | TRBJ2-7 | TRBV13
CASSLAEGAHTGELFF | TGTGCCAGCAGCTTAGCAGAGGGGGCCCACACCGGGGAGCTGTTTTTT | once | TRBD1 | TRBJ2-2 | TRBV7-6
CASSLEWTTGETQYF | TGCGCCAGCAGCTTGGAATGGACGACAGGAGAGACCCAGTACTTC | . | . | TRBJ2-5 | TRBV5-1
CASSLGGLNTEAFF | TGTGCCAGCAGCCTCGGGGGATTGAACACTGAAGCTTTCTTT | . | . | TRBJ1-1 | TRBV5-5
CASSPQGPYGYTF | TGCGCCAGCAGCCCCCAGGGCCCCTATGGCTACACCTTC | . | . | TRBJ1-2 | TRBV4-3
CATRLWGAAINEQYF | TGTGCCACACGCCTCTGGGGGGCGGCGATAAACGAGCAGTACTTC | . | . | TRBJ2-7 | TRBV6-5
CASSFLDEQYF | TGTGCCAGCAGCTTTTTGGACGAGCAGTACTTC | . | . | TRBJ2-7 | TRBV11-2
CASSFGGTFQETQYF | TGTGCCAGCAGTTTTGGGGGGACTTTCCAAGAGACCCAGTACTTC | once | . | TRBJ2-5 | TRBV28
CASSYSGQGGEKLFF | TGTGCCAGCAGTTACTCGGGGCAGGGAGGGGAAAAACTGTTTTTT | . | . | TRBJ1-4 | TRBV6-5
CASSSIQGSNQPQHF | TGTGCCAGCAGTTCAATACAGGGGAGCAATCAGCCCCAGCATTTT | . | TRBD1 | TRBJ1-5 | TRBV27
CASRLAGIDEQFF | TGTGCCAGCCGACTAGCGGGTATCGATGAGCAGTTCTTC | . | TRBD2 | TRBJ2-1 | TRBV28
CASRPGTSYTDTQYF | TGTGCCAGCAGGCCCGGGACTAGCTACACAGATACGCAGTATTTT | few | TRBD2 | TRBJ2-3 | TRBV6-1
CASSLVLQGGGGYTF | TGTGCCAGCAGCTTAGTTTTACAGGGTGGAGGTGGCTACACCTTC | once | . | TRBJ1-2 | TRBV7-8
CASSLGQGNTEAFF | TGTGCCAGCAGCTTAGGACAGGGTAACACTGAAGCTTTCTTT | . | TRBD1 | TRBJ1-1 | TRBV7-9
CASSGTPDYEQYF | TGTGCCAGCAGCGGGACACCTGACTACGAGCAGTACTTC | . | . | TRBJ2-7 | TRBV7-9
CASSLPGLEQETQYF | TGTGCCAGCAGCCTCCCGGGACTAGAACAAGAGACCCAGTACTTC | . | TRBD2 | TRBJ2-5 | TRBV7-9
CASSFRGSSYEQYF | TGTGCCAGCAGTTTTCGGGGCAGCTCCTACGAGCAGTACTTC | . | . | TRBJ2-7 | TRBV28
CASSQGLGFSYEQYF | TGCGCCAGCAGCCAAGGGCTAGGGTTTTCATACGAGCAGTACTTC | . | . | TRBJ2-7 | TRBV5-1
CASSFSGSEAFF | TGTGCCAGCAGTTTTTCGGGGAGTGAAGCTTTCTTT | . | . | TRBJ1-1 | TRBV27
CSVVQGESYGYTF | TGCAGCGTTGTCCAGGGCGAAAGCTATGGCTACACCTTC | . | . | TRBJ1-2 | TRBV29-1
CASSPDRGLLGETQYF | TGTGCCAGCAGCCCGGACAGGGGCCTACTGGGAGAGACCCAGTACTTC | few | TRBD1 | TRBJ2-5 | TRBV7-9
CASSVPWTSGTNTGELFF | TGTGCCAGCAGCGTACCATGGACTAGCGGGACCAACACCGGGGAGCTGTTTTTT | . | TRBD2 | TRBJ2-2 | TRBV9
CASSQEGAGDAYEQYF | TGCGCCAGCAGCCAAGAGGGTGCAGGGGATGCCTACGAGCAGTACTTC | . | . | TRBJ2-7 | TRBV4-1
CASDAGANVLTF | TGTGCCAGCGACGCTGGGGCCAACGTCCTGACTTTC | . | . | TRBJ2-6 | TRBV6-5
CASSLMSSRGYEQYF | TGTGCCAGCAGTTTAATGAGCTCCCGAGGCTACGAGCAGTACTTC | . | . | TRBJ2-7 | TRBV28
CASSSSGRAHGEQYF | TGTGCCAGCAGCTCTAGCGGGAGGGCCCACGGCGAGCAGTACTTC | . | TRBD2 | TRBJ2-7 | TRBV7-6